These 27 T cell receptor beta chains were all obtained from the same sample, sequenced in a study of shared clonotypes between healthy human individuals. The data were produced by immunoSEQ multiplex PCR, yet TCRdb's version contains in-frame clones alone and is incomplete. The table has 1 million to 1.3 million clones, 78% seen once. Input material: memory CD4+ T cells from PBMCs. The sample's subset: CD45RA-negative fraction. All receptors derive from a young man in good health. Some clones in this sample may be carry-over from other donors' samples.

This rearrangement joins TRBV5-5 to TRBJ2-7; 8 nucleotides align to TRBD1. The CDR3 covers 16 residues. Germline trimming cut 0 bases from V and 1 base from J; bases unmatched to any gene: 6. Germline V CDR1 and CDR2: SGHKS, YYEKEE (reference sequence). CDR3 sequence reads: CASSLAGQVPSYEQYF. CDR3 sequence (DNA): TGTGCCAGCAGCTTGGCGGGACAGGTCCCGTCCTACGAGCAGTACTTC.

V is TRBV18 and J is TRBJ1-2; 7 bases fit TRBD1. Trimming removed 3 bases from V and 7 bases from J; junction bases left unmatched: 8. Germline CDR1 is KGHSH and CDR2 is LQKENI. The CDR3 sequence is 14 residues long. In nucleotides, the CDR3 is TGTGCCAGCTCACCTTCGAGACAGGGCTCTGGCTACACCTTC. It translates to CASSPSRQGSGYTF.

The chain combines TRBV7-2 with TRBJ2-3, with D possibly being TRBD2 (6 bases). The CDR3 consists of 16 residues. The germline V and J ends were trimmed by 4 bases and 3 bases, with 17 bases remaining between them. From germline, CDR1 is SGHTA and CDR2 FQGNSA. The CDR3 DNA is TGTGCCAGCAGCTCCGCCGGGACTCGGGTGACAGATACGCAGTATTTT. Translated, it gives CASSSAGTRVTDTQYF.

The chain uses TRBV28 and TRBJ1-3; D is perhaps TRBD1 (5 bases). Germline values: CDR1 MDHEN, CDR2 SYDVKM. The V end was cut by 6 bases, the J end by 1 base, with 13 bases between. The CDR3 covers 15 residues. In nucleotides, the CDR3 is TGTGCCAGCAGGGGAAGGGACTATTCTGGAAACACCATATATTTT. Encoded protein: CASRGRDYSGNTIYF.

The chain couples TRBV6-5 to TRBJ2-1, with TRBD2 matching 10 bases. The CDR3 is 16 residues long. Per the germline V gene, CDR1 is MNHEY and CDR2 is SVGAGI. Trimming at V came to 4 bases and at J to 3 bases, leaving 6 bases not matched to a gene. The CDR3 loop reads CASSSLSGRYYNEQFF. CDR3 nucleotide sequence: TGTGCCAGCAGTTCCCTTAGCGGGAGGTACTACAATGAGCAGTTCTTC.

The chain is built from TRBV5-4 and TRBJ2-7, with D perhaps TRBD1 (5 bases). Germline V gene data show CDR1 as SGHNT and CDR2 as YYREEE (reference sequence). V was pared by 2 bases and J by 2 bases, with 8 bases between. The CDR3 contains 13 residues. The CDR3 protein is CASSLQDAYEQYF. The CDR3 DNA reads TGTGCCAGCAGCTTACAGGACGCCTACGAGCAGTACTTC.

V usage is TRBV27 and J usage is TRBJ2-3, with TRBD2 identical over 14 bases. The CDR3 is 20 amino acids. Per the germline V gene, CDR1 is MNHEY and CDR2 is SMNVEV (reference sequence). V was clipped by 5 bases and J by 1 base; unmatched bases: 14. The DNA of the CDR3 is TGTGCCAGCAGTCCATTTTTGGGACTAGCGGGAGCCAGTGGCACAGATACGCAGTATTTT. Translating it yields CASSPFLGLAGASGTDTQYF.

The chain uses TRBV28 and TRBJ1-4; 9 bases map to TRBD1. This CDR3 has 15 residues. V lost 4 bases and J lost 4; bases outside the gene matches: 4. Germline V gives CDR1 MDHEN, CDR2 SYDVKM. The CDR3: CASSSETGGNEKLFF. In nucleotides, the CDR3 is TGTGCCAGCAGTTCCGAGACAGGGGGTAATGAAAAACTGTTTTTT.

With regard to this clone: At the DNA level, this CDR3 is encoded by other sequences in the same sample as well. V is TRBV19 and J is TRBJ1-2; D is unclear. Per germline, CDR1 LNHDA and CDR2 SQIVND (reference sequence). V was pared by 6 bases and J by 5 bases, with 10 bases between. The CDR3 is 12 amino acids. The CDR3 sequence: CASSLRSYGYTF. The CDR3 DNA is TGTGCCAGTAGCCTGAGGTCTTATGGCTACACCTTC.

The CDR3 nucleotides read TGTGCCAGCAGCGATCGGGACCTCAACGATCAGCCCCAGCATTTT. Encoded protein: CASSDRDLNDQPQHF. This chain connects TRBV9 to TRBJ1-5; tentative D call: TRBD1 (5 bases). The V gene lost 3 bases and the J gene lost 5 bases, with 15 bases spanning the gap. Germline loops: CDR1 SGDLS, CDR2 YYNGEE. The CDR3 extends over 15 amino acids.

The J gene is TRBJ2-5, the V gene TRBV4-1; no clear D. CDR3 size: 16 residues. Germline CDR1 reads MGHRA; CDR2 reads YSYEKL. Trimming took off 5 bases at V and 5 bases at J, with 21 bases between the two ends. The chain's CDR3 is CASSKTLRLAEETQYF. CDR3 DNA sequence: TGCGCCAGCAGCAAAACCCTTAGACTGGCGGAGGAGACCCAGTACTTC.

The V call is TRBV7-9, the J call TRBJ2-5, with 8 bases aligning to TRBD2. Germline V gene data show CDR1 as SEHNR and CDR2 as FQNEAQ (reference sequence). Trimming took 5 bases from V and 5 from J; bases not matched to a gene: 13. The CDR3 is made up of 16 amino acids. The CDR3 region is CASSRTAGVGGETQYF. CDR3 nucleotides: TGTGCCAGCAGCCGCACAGCGGGAGTTGGGGGGGAGACCCAGTACTTC.

This chain's CDR3 is CASSPLGETQYF. CDR3 in DNA: TGTGCCAGCAGCCCGCTCGGGGAGACCCAGTACTTC. This chain links TRBV7-8 with TRBJ2-5; D is unresolved. The ends were cut back, 5 bases at V and 5 bases at J, with 9 bases in the middle. Germline V gene lookup returns CDR1 SGHVS and CDR2 FQNEAQ. The CDR3 extends over 12 amino acids.

This chain joins TRBV18 and TRBJ2-7; D is undetermined. CDR3 length equals 17 residues. Germline V CDR1 and CDR2: KGHSH, LQKENI. V shed 3 bases and J shed 7 bases, with 25 bases lying between them. As DNA, the CDR3 is TGTGCCAGCTCACCCCCGGTCGGCGAAATGCTTTGGGGTGAGCAGTACTTC. This translates into CASSPPVGEMLWGEQYF. Based on the CDR3 plus reference TRBV18 and TRBJ2-7, the full variable domain is NAGVMQNPRHLVRRRGQEARLRCSPMKGHSHVYWYRQLPEEGLKFMVYLQKENIIDESGMPKERFSAEFPKEGPSILRIQQVVRGDSAAYFCASSPPVGEMLWGEQYFGPGTRLTVT.

This clone is a singleton in its sample. At one boundary the junction diverges from the germline segment, which might be a read error. The J gene is TRBJ2-2, the V gene TRBV28; 9 bases align to TRBD1. CDR3 size: 16 residues. From germline, CDR1 is MDHEN and CDR2 SYDVKM. CDR3: CAGSSGQGRYTGELFF. The CDR3, as DNA: TGTGCCGGCAGTTCGGGACAGGGTCGTTACACCGGGGAGCTGTTTTTT.

The chain couples TRBV6-1 to TRBJ1-4; tentatively, D is TRBD1 (6 bases). Trimming stripped 3 bases from V and 10 bases from J, with 21 bases between. This CDR3 is built from 16 residues. Germline V gene lookup returns CDR1 MNHNS and CDR2 SASEGT. CDR3 sequence (DNA): TGTGCCAGCAGTGACTGGGATCAGGGGACGGCAGGAAAACTGTTTTTT. Translating it yields CASSDWDQGTAGKLFF.

V gene TRBV28 combines with J gene TRBJ2-2; 10 bases are shared with TRBD1. The V gene's germline CDR1 is MDHEN and CDR2 SYDVKM. The CDR3 is 17 residues long. J lost 7 bases, V lost 2 bases, and 10 bases had no gene match. CDR3 protein: CASSLTGTGEKHGELFF. CDR3 nucleotide sequence: TGTGCCAGCAGTTTAACGGGGACAGGGGAAAAACACGGGGAGCTGTTTTTT.

About this clone itself: It may be a read error: a sequence one base away is much more abundant. The rearrangement uses TRBV5-1 and TRBJ2-1; 9 bases fit TRBD2. J was trimmed by 0 bases and V by 3 bases; bases with no gene match: 4. CDR1 and CDR2 (germline): SGHRS, YFSETQ. The CDR3 has 16 amino acids. CDR3 sequence reads: CASSWGSGSSYNEQFF. Written as DNA, the CDR3 is TGCGCCAGCAGCTGGGGTAGCGGGAGCTCCTACAATGAGCAGTTCTTC.

This chain links TRBV18 with TRBJ2-3; 9 bases are a match to TRBD2. The V gene's germline CDR1 is KGHSH and CDR2 LQKENI. Trimming at V came to 0 bases and at J to 2 bases, leaving 6 bases not matched to a gene. The CDR3 runs to 17 residues. The CDR3 DNA reads as TGTGCCAGCTCACCACCCGGACTAGCGTCGGCCACAGATACGCAGTATTTT. Amino acids: CASSPPGLASATDTQYF.

With respect to this clone: Other DNA sequences in the sample encode the same CDR3. This chain uses TRBV7-6 with TRBJ2-1; D not resolved. V dropped 5 bases and J dropped 7 bases, with 9 bases sitting between them. Germline V gene sequence: CDR1 SGHVS, CDR2 FNYEAQ. The CDR3 contains 12 residues. CDR3 in amino acids: CASSPPLNEQFF. CDR3 nucleotide sequence: TGTGCCAGCAGCCCCCCCTTAAATGAGCAGTTCTTC.

The J gene is TRBJ2-1, the V gene TRBV7-3; no clear D gene. The germline CDR1 and CDR2 sequences are SGHTA and FQGTGA. This CDR3 comprises 13 residues. Trimming left V 3 bases short and J 5 bases short, with 8 bases between. The CDR3 here is CASSFEVNNEQFF. In nucleotides, the CDR3 is TGTGCCAGCAGCTTCGAAGTAAACAATGAGCAGTTCTTC.

The CDR3 DNA reads as TGTGCCAGCAGTTTACGGGCGGGAGGGCTAAATGAGCAGTTCTTC. Protein sequence: CASSLRAGGLNEQFF. J is TRBJ2-1 and V is TRBV27; TRBD2 matches 9 bases. CDR1 is MNHEY and CDR2 is SMNVEV in the germline V gene (reference sequence). This CDR3 is 15 amino acids long. Germline trimming cut 2 bases from V and 7 bases from J; bases unmatched to any gene: 6.

This rearrangement joins TRBV6-1 to TRBJ1-3, with unresolved D. Germline V gene sequence: CDR1 MNHNS, CDR2 SASEGT. V lost 2 bases to trimming and J lost 0 bases, with 14 bases between them. CDR3 length: 17 residues. DNA for the CDR3: TGTGCCAGCAGTGAAATTATCGCCAGGAGCTCTGGAAACACCATATATTTT. As protein: CASSEIIARSSGNTIYF.

The chain links TRBV11-2 to TRBJ2-5; 7 bases map to TRBD2. The last part of the DNA fits TRBJ2-7 better; the J call may be wrong. Germline CDR1 and CDR2: SGHAT and FQNNGV. This CDR3 region has 17 residues. CDR3 amino acids: CASSLGGASGNLYEQYF. CDR3 DNA: TGTGCCAGCAGCTTAGGGGGAGCTAGCGGAAACCTTTACGAGCAGTACTTC.

The V call is TRBV30, the J call TRBJ2-5, with 9 positions matching TRBD2. The CDR3 has 12 amino acids. CDR1 is GTSNPN and CDR2 is SVGIG in the germline V gene (reference sequence). V gave up 5 bases and J gave up 5 bases; unmatched junction bases: 3. The CDR3 loop reads CAWESGGETQYF. The CDR3 DNA reads as TGTGCCTGGGAAAGCGGGGGGGAGACCCAGTACTTC.

V is TRBV5-1 and J is TRBJ2-2, with D perhaps matching TRBD2 (6 bases). The CDR3 has 15 residues. With 4 bases removed from V and 5 bases from J, the gap between germline ends came to 15 bases. From germline, CDR1 is SGHRS and CDR2 YFSETQ. The chain's CDR3 is CASSQRDSLTGELFF. In DNA, the CDR3 is TGCGCCAGCAGCCAAAGGGACTCCTTAACCGGGGAGCTGTTTTTT.

The chain combines TRBV28 with TRBJ2-2, with 10 bases identical to TRBD2. Trimming cost V 4 bases and J 3 bases; bases outside gene matches: 5. This CDR3 comprises 16 residues. The V gene's germline CDR1 is MDHEN and CDR2 SYDVKM. CDR3 coding DNA: TGTGCCAGCAGTTACGTCGGACTAGCGGACACCGGGGAGCTGTTTTTT. This encodes CASSYVGLADTGELFF.